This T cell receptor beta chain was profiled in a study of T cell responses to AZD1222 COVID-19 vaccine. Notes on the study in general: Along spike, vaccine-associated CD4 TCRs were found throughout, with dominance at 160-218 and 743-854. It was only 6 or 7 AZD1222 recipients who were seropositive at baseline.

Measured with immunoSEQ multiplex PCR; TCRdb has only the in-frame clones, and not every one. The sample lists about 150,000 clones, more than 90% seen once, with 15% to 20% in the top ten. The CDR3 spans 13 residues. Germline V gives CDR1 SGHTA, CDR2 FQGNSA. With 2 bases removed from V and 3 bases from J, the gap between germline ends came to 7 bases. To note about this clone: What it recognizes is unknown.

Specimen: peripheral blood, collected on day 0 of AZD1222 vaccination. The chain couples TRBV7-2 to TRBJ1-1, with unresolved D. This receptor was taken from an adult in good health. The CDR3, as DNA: TGTGCCAGCAGCTTACAGCGGGACACTGAAGCTTTCTTT. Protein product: CASSLQRDTEAFF.